The 13 T cell receptor beta chains listed next were all sequenced from one sample in a study of OX40 agonist ivuxolimab in advanced cancers. Sequenced by immunoSEQ multiplex PCR; TCRdb stores in-frame clones only, minus some. The repertoire has 57,000 or so clones, roughly 86% of them found once; the top ten carry about 1.2%. Here the sequenced sample was CD4+ or CD8+ T cells sorted from blood, taken in a trial of the OX40 agonist ivuxolimab. These receptors came from an adult with an advanced solid tumor such as melanoma, head and neck, liver or kidney cancer.

The chain couples TRBV11-3 to TRBJ2-1; weak D call: TRBD1 (6 bases). Per the germline V gene, CDR1 is SGHNT and CDR2 is YENEEA. The CDR3 extends over 18 amino acids. The V end was cut by 6 bases, the J end by 1 base, with 22 bases between. The CDR3 loop is CASSKTFTGFGSYNEQFF. The CDR3 DNA follows: TGTGCCAGCAGTAAAACTTTCACAGGGTTTGGATCCTACAATGAGCAGTTCTTC.

This sequence joins TRBV5-1 and TRBJ1-1; D not certain. The CDR3 consists of 14 residues. Trimming took off 0 bases at V and 0 bases at J, with 6 bases between the two ends. Germline CDR1 SGHRS, CDR2 YFSETQ. CDR3 in DNA: TGCGCCAGCAGCTTGGCTATAATGAACACTGAAGCTTTCTTT. Protein sequence: CASSLAIMNTEAFF.

The CDR3 DNA reads as TGTGCCAGCAGCTACACAGATACGCAGTATTTT. Protein product: CASSYTDTQYF. The V gene is TRBV11-2, the J gene TRBJ2-3; D is uncertain. The CDR3 length is 11 residues. V shed 4 bases and J shed 2 bases, with 1 base lying between them. Germline V CDR1 and CDR2: SGHAT, FQNNGV.

The chain employs TRBV11-3 and TRBJ2-1, with TRBD1 as a possible D gene (5 bases). This CDR3 comprises 11 residues. Germline values: CDR1 SGHNT, CDR2 YENEEA. V was shortened by 5 bases and J by 8 bases, with 7 bases between the two germline ends. The CDR3 protein is CASSQGYEQFF. The CDR3 coding sequence is TGTGCCAGCAGCCAGGGATATGAGCAGTTCTTC. The full variable domain, with the rest looked up from reference TRBV11-3 and TRBJ2-1, is EAGVVQSPRYKIIEKKQPVAFWCNPISGHNTLYWYLQNLGQGPELLIRYENEEAVDDSQLPKDRFSAERLKGVDSTLKIQPAELGDSAVYLCASSQGYEQFFGPGTRLTVL.

The chain combines TRBV13 with TRBJ1-2, with D tentatively TRBD1 (5 bases). The CDR3 runs to 15 residues. V shed 5 bases and J shed 2 bases, with 15 bases lying between them. Germline lookup yields CDR1 PRHDT and CDR2 FYEKMQ (reference sequence). The DNA for the CDR3 is TGTGCCAGCAGCCGGGGCCGCCCAGGGAACTATGGCTACACCTTC. Protein sequence: CASSRGRPGNYGYTF. Together with reference TRBV13 and TRBJ1-2, the CDR3 gives the full variable domain: AAGVIQSPRHLIKEKRETATLKCYPIPRHDTVYWYQQGPGQDPQFLISFYEKMQSDKGSIPDRFSAQQFSDYHSELNMSSLELGDSALYFCASSRGRPGNYGYTFGSGTRLTVV.

The chain is built from TRBV2 and TRBJ1-1, with 9 positions matching TRBD1. Germline trimming cut 6 bases from V and 1 base from J; bases unmatched to any gene: 12. The CDR3 totals 17 residues. Germline CDR1 and CDR2: SNHLY and FYNNEI. CDR3 sequence: CASRAPKPQGANTEAFF. The CDR3 DNA is TGTGCCAGCAGAGCACCGAAGCCACAGGGGGCGAACACTGAAGCTTTCTTT.

This clone was recorded only once. This chain joins TRBV7-9 and TRBJ2-2, with a weak D call TRBD2 (6 bases). Germline V gene lookup returns CDR1 SEHNR and CDR2 FQNEAQ (reference sequence). V was pared by 3 bases and J by 2 bases, with 13 bases between. CDR3 length equals 16 residues. This CDR3 is CASSFYTGGNTGELFF. The CDR3 nucleotides are TGTGCCAGCAGCTTCTACACCGGGGGAAACACCGGGGAGCTGTTTTTT.

The genes are TRBV19 and TRBJ1-5, with TRBD1 identical over 7 bases. The CDR3 loop spans 17 amino acids. Per the germline V gene, CDR1 is LNHDA and CDR2 is SQIVND (reference sequence). V shed 5 bases and J 2 bases; nucleotides not matched to a gene: 12. CDR3 protein: CASSPNSHRGGNQPQHF. The CDR3 coding sequence is TGTGCCAGTAGTCCAAACTCGCACAGGGGTGGCAATCAGCCCCAGCATTTT.

The table lists this clone with a count of one. The V and J genes are TRBV11-2 and TRBJ2-5, with D perhaps TRBD2 (6 bases). V was cut by 2 bases and J by 1 base, with 14 bases left in between. Germline V gene sequence: CDR1 SGHAT, CDR2 FQNNGV. The CDR3 length is 16 residues. The CDR3 DNA sequence: TGTGCCAGCAGCTTAAGGATAGGAGGGCCCCAAGAGACCCAGTACTTC. Protein sequence: CASSLRIGGPQETQYF.

The rearrangement links TRBV14 to TRBJ1-4, with D tentatively TRBD1 (6 bases). The CDR3 has 14 residues. CDR1 SGHDN and CDR2 FVKESK come from the germline V gene. The germline V and J ends were trimmed by 3 bases and 4 bases, with 9 bases remaining between them. CDR3 sequence (DNA): TGTGCCAGCAGCCAGCAGGGGTATAATGAAAAACTGTTTTTT. Residues: CASSQQGYNEKLFF.

The rearrangement uses TRBV5-6 and TRBJ1-1; D is ambiguous. Looked up from germline, CDR1 is SGHDT and CDR2 is YYEEEE. The CDR3 length is 13 residues. Trimming shortened V by 5 bases and J by 8 bases, and 16 bases separated the two germline ends. This chain's CDR3 is CASRAVSGQEAFF. The DNA of the CDR3 is TGTGCCAGCAGAGCGGTGTCGGGTCAGGAAGCTTTCTTT.

The chain recombines TRBV7-9 with TRBJ2-7, with D possibly TRBD1 on 6 matching bases. Per the germline V gene, CDR1 is SEHNR and CDR2 is FQNEAQ (reference sequence). CDR3 length: 15 amino acids. V was pared by 3 bases and J by 2 bases, with 14 bases between. CDR3 nucleotide sequence: TGTGCCAGCAGCTTTGCCTGGACAGCCGCCTACGAGCAGTACTTC. Amino acid sequence: CASSFAWTAAYEQYF.

A single count supports this clone. The V call is TRBV6-5, the J call TRBJ2-7; D remains ambiguous. This CDR3 is 15 amino acids long. V lost 4 bases, J lost 2 bases, and 15 bases lay in between. Germline values: CDR1 MNHEY, CDR2 SVGAGI. CDR3 nucleotide sequence: TGTGCCAGCAGTTTCCAGGCCCCCCCGGCCTACGAGCAGTACTTC. It yields the protein CASSFQAPPAYEQYF.